This T cell receptor (beta chain) is drawn from a study of T cells in Graves' hyperthyroidism and ophthalmopathy. Background on the study: Peripheral blood was secured at the point of initial diagnosis, before any treatment.

The germline gives CDR1 MNHNS, CDR2 SASEGT. V trimming: 7 bases; J trimming: 4 bases; junction bases outside the gene matches: 12. The CDR3 totals 16 residues. Amplified TCR beta CDR3 regions derived from RNA transcripts. Initially, a first-round RT-PCR of the TCR CDR3 employed the HTBI primer set. In TCRdb, the multiplex PCR reads were re-called with MiXCR into one record per CDR3 protein. The sample yields some 490,000 distinct CDR3 sequences, about 16% seen once. This clonotype was seen many times. The receptor was isolated from a woman aged 25 to 39 with Graves' ophthalmopathy. V and J are TRBV6-1 and TRBJ2-7; 11 nucleotides match TRBD2. Material: blood. The CDR3, as DNA: TGTGCCAGCAACAGCAGGGGGACTAGCGGTTCTTACGAGCAGTACTTC. This codes for CASNSRGTSGSYEQYF.